A selection of T cell receptor beta chains follows, all from one sample in a study of blood T cell repertoires in COVID-19. Only in-frame clones appear in the TCRdb table, and some are missing; sequencing was by immunoSEQ multiplex PCR. In the table there are approximately 170,000 clones, 80% of which are singletons. Sequencing was performed on PBMCs or T cells enriched from blood (not recorded which). All receptors derive from a man aged 40-55 years who had recovered from COVID-19. Both conserved end residues are part of each CDR3. The D gene is left open where the match is weak. Part of the rows lack a size; the others show once, few, many or a class for expanded clones.

j_call: TRBJ2-1
d_call: TRBD1
clone_size: NA
v_call: TRBV19
cdr3_nt: TGTGCCAGTAGTATATTCGGGGACAGTTACAATGAGCAGTTCTTC
cdr3_aa: CASSIFGDSYNEQFF

j_call: TRBJ1-4
d_call: NA
clone_size: once
v_call: TRBV5-6
cdr3_nt: TGTGCCAGCAGCCGGCGAGGTTTGACTAATGAAAAACTGTTTTTT
cdr3_aa: CASSRRGLTNEKLFF

j_call: TRBJ1-2
d_call: NA
clone_size: NA
v_call: TRBV6-5
cdr3_nt: TGTGCCAGCTTGTGGCAGGGAAATCCCTATGGCTACACCTTC
cdr3_aa: CASLWQGNPYGYTF

j_call: TRBJ2-3
d_call: TRBD2
clone_size: few
v_call: TRBV19
cdr3_nt: TGTGCCAGTAGTTCCCCTAGCGGGAACACAGATACGCAGTATTTT
cdr3_aa: CASSSPSGNTDTQYF

j_call: TRBJ2-3
d_call: NA
clone_size: NA
v_call: TRBV11-2
cdr3_nt: TGTGCCAGCAGCCCCTCGGGAGCTGGCAGTCACACAGATACGCAGTATTTT
cdr3_aa: CASSPSGAGSHTDTQYF

j_call: TRBJ2-3
d_call: TRBD1
clone_size: NA
v_call: TRBV3-1/TRBV3-2
cdr3_nt: TGTGCCAGCGGAAGGGACAGACACACAGATACGCAGTATTTT
cdr3_aa: CASGRDRHTDTQYF

j_call: TRBJ1-1
d_call: NA
clone_size: NA
v_call: TRBV5-1
cdr3_nt: TGCGCCAGCAGCTTCCAGGGCGAAGTCACTGAAGCTTTCTTT
cdr3_aa: CASSFQGEVTEAFF

j_call: TRBJ1-1
d_call: TRBD1
clone_size: NA
v_call: TRBV27
cdr3_nt: TGTGCCAGCAGTCTCTGGGACAGGAGTGGGAAAGCTTTCTTT
cdr3_aa: CASSLWDRSGKAFF

j_call: TRBJ2-3
d_call: TRBD2
clone_size: NA
v_call: TRBV5-4
cdr3_nt: TGTGCCAGCAGCTTGCCGGGGGGGCCCTCGGATACGCAGTATTTT
cdr3_aa: CASSLPGGPSDTQYF

j_call: TRBJ2-5
d_call: TRBD2
clone_size: NA
v_call: TRBV30
cdr3_nt: TGTGCCTGGAGGGTTAGCGGGGGGCGCGGAGGTCCCCAGTACTTC
cdr3_aa: CAWRVSGGRGGPQYF

j_call: TRBJ1-6
d_call: TRBD1
clone_size: NA
v_call: TRBV27
cdr3_nt: TGTGCCAGCAGGAGACAGGGGCCCGATTCACCCCTCCACTTT
cdr3_aa: CASRRQGPDSPLHF

j_call: TRBJ2-5
d_call: TRBD2
clone_size: once
v_call: TRBV25-1
cdr3_nt: TGTGCCAGCAGTGTAAGCGGGGACCCTCAAGAGACCCAGTACTTC
cdr3_aa: CASSVSGDPQETQYF

j_call: TRBJ2-5
d_call: NA
clone_size: NA
v_call: TRBV5-1
cdr3_nt: TGCGCCAGCAGCTTGGGACAGGGAGGTAGAGAGACCCAGTACTTC
cdr3_aa: CASSLGQGGRETQYF

j_call: TRBJ2-2
d_call: TRBD2
clone_size: NA
v_call: TRBV5-1
cdr3_nt: TGCGCCAGCAGCCAAAGCGGGGGGCTTGGCACCGGGGAGCTGTTTTTT
cdr3_aa: CASSQSGGLGTGELFF

j_call: TRBJ2-7
d_call: TRBD1
clone_size: NA
v_call: TRBV3-1/TRBV3-2
cdr3_nt: TGTGCCAGCAGCCCACCGGACAGGGGCAGCAACGAGCAGTACTTC
cdr3_aa: CASSPPDRGSNEQYF

j_call: TRBJ1-2
d_call: NA
clone_size: NA
v_call: TRBV14
cdr3_nt: TGTGCCAGCAGCCAAGATACCCGATCGACAGGAAACTATGGCTACACCTTC
cdr3_aa: CASSQDTRSTGNYGYTF

j_call: TRBJ1-5
d_call: NA
clone_size: NA
v_call: TRBV28
cdr3_nt: TGTGCCAGCAGTTTTTTCGGTGATCAGCCCCAGCATTTT
cdr3_aa: CASSFFGDQPQHF

j_call: TRBJ1-2
d_call: TRBD1
clone_size: NA
v_call: TRBV12-3/TRBV12-4
cdr3_nt: TGTGCCAGCAGATCCCTGACAGGGCAGGGCTACACCTTC
cdr3_aa: CASRSLTGQGYTF

j_call: TRBJ2-2
d_call: TRBD1
clone_size: NA
v_call: TRBV10-2
cdr3_nt: TGCGCCAGCAGTGAGTCGACAGGGGTGGGCACCGGGGAGCTGTTTTTT
cdr3_aa: CASSESTGVGTGELFF

j_call: TRBJ2-2
d_call: TRBD2
clone_size: NA
v_call: TRBV5-8
cdr3_nt: TGTGCCAGCAGCTCCGGACTAGCGGGCAACACCGGGGAGCTGTTTTTT
cdr3_aa: CASSSGLAGNTGELFF

j_call: TRBJ1-1
d_call: NA
clone_size: NA
v_call: TRBV21-1
cdr3_nt: TGTGCCAGCAGCAAACTTCCACACAGGCAGGAGAACACTGAAGCTTTCTTT
cdr3_aa: CASSKLPHRQENTEAFF

j_call: TRBJ2-7
d_call: TRBD2
clone_size: NA
v_call: TRBV5-4
cdr3_nt: TGTGCCAGCAGCGGGGGACTAGATGAGTACGAGCAGTACTTC
cdr3_aa: CASSGGLDEYEQYF

j_call: TRBJ2-3
d_call: NA
clone_size: NA
v_call: TRBV21-1
cdr3_nt: TGTGCCAGCAGCAAAGCTACAACCTCGGGCCAGCGGTTTAGCACAGATACGCAGTATTTT
cdr3_aa: CASSKATTSGQRFSTDTQYF

j_call: TRBJ1-5
d_call: NA
clone_size: NA
v_call: TRBV1
cdr3_nt: TGCACCAGCAGCCCAAGGACAGCCAATCAGCCCCAGCATTTT
cdr3_aa: CTSSPRTANQPQHF

j_call: TRBJ1-3
d_call: NA
clone_size: NA
v_call: TRBV5-4
cdr3_nt: TGTGCCAGCAGCTTGGGACAGGGAAACACCATATATTTT
cdr3_aa: CASSLGQGNTIYF

j_call: TRBJ1-5
d_call: TRBD1
clone_size: NA
v_call: TRBV24-1
cdr3_nt: TGTGCCACCAGTGATCGGGACAGGGAACAGCCCCAGCATTTT
cdr3_aa: CATSDRDREQPQHF

j_call: TRBJ2-3
d_call: NA
clone_size: NA
v_call: TRBV4-2
cdr3_nt: TGTGCCAGCAGCCAAGAGATCACGGTAGCCACAGATACGCAGTATTTT
cdr3_aa: CASSQEITVATDTQYF

j_call: TRBJ2-3
d_call: NA
clone_size: NA
v_call: TRBV21-1
cdr3_nt: TGTGCCAGCATCGTGGATACGCAGTATTTT
cdr3_aa: CASIVDTQYF

j_call: TRBJ1-6
d_call: NA
clone_size: NA
v_call: TRBV27
cdr3_nt: TGTGCCAGCAGCGCTATTGGGGGTCAGCCGCTTGGGAGGAATTCACCCCTCCACTTT
cdr3_aa: CASSAIGGQPLGRNSPLHF

j_call: TRBJ1-2
d_call: NA
clone_size: NA
v_call: TRBV6-5
cdr3_nt: TGTGCCAGCGACATTAACAGGGTCGGCTACACCTTC
cdr3_aa: CASDINRVGYTF

j_call: TRBJ2-7
d_call: TRBD2
clone_size: NA
v_call: TRBV3-1/TRBV3-2
cdr3_nt: TGTGCCAGCAGCCAGCAGGGAGGGGTTTACGAGCAGTACTTC
cdr3_aa: CASSQQGGVYEQYF

j_call: TRBJ1-5
d_call: NA
clone_size: NA
v_call: TRBV6-2/TRBV6-3
cdr3_nt: TGTGCCAGCAGTGACGTGGAGGGGCGAAGGCCCCAGCATTTT
cdr3_aa: CASSDVEGRRPQHF

j_call: TRBJ1-2
d_call: NA
clone_size: NA
v_call: TRBV19
cdr3_nt: TGTGCCAGTAGTATCGTTATTAACTATGGCTACACCTTC
cdr3_aa: CASSIVINYGYTF

j_call: TRBJ1-5
d_call: NA
clone_size: few
v_call: TRBV7-6
cdr3_nt: TGTGCCAGCAGCGTCGGACATTTGTCTAGCAATCAGCCCCAGCATTTT
cdr3_aa: CASSVGHLSSNQPQHF

j_call: TRBJ2-3
d_call: NA
clone_size: NA
v_call: TRBV6-5
cdr3_nt: TGTGCCAGCAGCTTCACAGGGCCAGATACGCAGTATTTT
cdr3_aa: CASSFTGPDTQYF

j_call: TRBJ2-2
d_call: NA
clone_size: once
v_call: TRBV10-1
cdr3_nt: TGCGCCAGCAGTGCTAAGTTCACCGGGGAGCTGTTTTTT
cdr3_aa: CASSAKFTGELFF

j_call: TRBJ2-7
d_call: NA
clone_size: NA
v_call: TRBV7-9
cdr3_nt: TGTGCCAGCAGCCTAAAGGAGGGGCCCAGCTCCTACGAGCAGTACTTC
cdr3_aa: CASSLKEGPSSYEQYF

j_call: TRBJ2-1
d_call: NA
clone_size: once
v_call: TRBV7-9
cdr3_nt: TGTGCCAGCAGCCGAGGACAGCCAGGTAGGAATGAGCAGTTCTTC
cdr3_aa: CASSRGQPGRNEQFF

j_call: TRBJ1-2
d_call: NA
clone_size: NA
v_call: TRBV5-1
cdr3_nt: TGCGCCAGCAGCTTTGGGGGGGCGACGGGCTACACCTTC
cdr3_aa: CASSFGGATGYTF

j_call: TRBJ2-3
d_call: TRBD1
clone_size: NA
v_call: TRBV7-6
cdr3_nt: TGTGCCAGCAGCTGGAGGACAGGGCAAACAGATACGCAGTATTTT
cdr3_aa: CASSWRTGQTDTQYF

j_call: TRBJ1-2
d_call: NA
clone_size: NA
v_call: TRBV25-1
cdr3_nt: TGTGCCAGCAGTGAATTAAGTAGCGGCGGCTACACCTTC
cdr3_aa: CASSELSSGGYTF

j_call: TRBJ2-1
d_call: TRBD1
clone_size: NA
v_call: TRBV10-3
cdr3_nt: TGTGCCATCAGTGATAGGACAGGGGGAGGCAATGAGCAGTTCTTC
cdr3_aa: CAISDRTGGGNEQFF

j_call: TRBJ2-3
d_call: NA
clone_size: NA
v_call: TRBV25-1
cdr3_nt: TGTGCCAGCAGTGAAGGAGGTGTTACAGATACGCAGTATTTT
cdr3_aa: CASSEGGVTDTQYF

j_call: TRBJ1-6
d_call: TRBD1
clone_size: medium-sized
v_call: TRBV2
cdr3_nt: TGTGCCAGCAATCCTGAACAGGGGGCTTCACCCCTCCACTTT
cdr3_aa: CASNPEQGASPLHF

j_call: TRBJ2-7
d_call: TRBD1
clone_size: NA
v_call: TRBV7-8
cdr3_nt: TGTGCCAGCAGCCCAGGGACAGGGGGCGTCCACGAGCAGTACTTC
cdr3_aa: CASSPGTGGVHEQYF

j_call: TRBJ2-1
d_call: TRBD1
clone_size: NA
v_call: TRBV7-3
cdr3_nt: TGTGCCAGCAGCTTAACGGGACAGAACTACAATGAGCAGTTCTTC
cdr3_aa: CASSLTGQNYNEQFF

j_call: TRBJ2-7
d_call: NA
clone_size: NA
v_call: TRBV5-1
cdr3_nt: TGCGCCAGCAGCTTGGACAGGCCCCCCTACGAGCAGTACTTC
cdr3_aa: CASSLDRPPYEQYF

j_call: TRBJ1-4
d_call: TRBD1
clone_size: NA
v_call: TRBV19
cdr3_nt: TGTGCCAGTAAACCGGGACAGGGGGCGGAAAAACTGTTTTTT
cdr3_aa: CASKPGQGAEKLFF

j_call: TRBJ1-4
d_call: TRBD1
clone_size: NA
v_call: TRBV14
cdr3_nt: TGTGCCAGCAGCCCCAGGACAGGGGGCCGGGAAAAACTGTTTTTT
cdr3_aa: CASSPRTGGREKLFF

j_call: TRBJ2-7
d_call: TRBD2
clone_size: NA
v_call: TRBV5-4
cdr3_nt: TGTGCCAGCACACTAGCGGGGGGGCTTGGCGAGCAGTACTTC
cdr3_aa: CASTLAGGLGEQYF

j_call: TRBJ1-6
d_call: NA
clone_size: few
v_call: TRBV27
cdr3_nt: TGTGCCAGCAGTTTCCGGGATAATTCACCCCTCCACTTT
cdr3_aa: CASSFRDNSPLHF

j_call: TRBJ2-5
d_call: NA
clone_size: NA
v_call: TRBV7-9
cdr3_nt: TGTGCCAGCAGCGTCATGGCGACGGGTCCGGAGACCCAGTACTTC
cdr3_aa: CASSVMATGPETQYF

j_call: TRBJ1-6
d_call: TRBD1
clone_size: NA
v_call: TRBV30
cdr3_nt: TGTGCCTGGACCCGGGACAGCTCACCCCTCCACTTT
cdr3_aa: CAWTRDSSPLHF

j_call: TRBJ2-2
d_call: TRBD1
clone_size: NA
v_call: TRBV19
cdr3_nt: TGTGCCAGTAGTATAAGCACAGGGGGGTACACCGGGGAGCTGTTTTTT
cdr3_aa: CASSISTGGYTGELFF